Following are 28 T cell receptor beta chains from one sample sequenced in a study of blood T cells in healthy people across ages. Alongside a J-beta primer mix, a sample-barcoded 5' primer served in a second PCR lasting about 7 to 12 cycles. In TCRdb, the 5' RACE reads were re-called with MiXCR into one record per CDR3 protein. Among some 1,800,000 distinct CDR3 sequences listed, about 39% were seen once. Sequencing was performed on blood. These receptors were taken from a human donor in good health.

V usage is TRBV5-1 and J usage is TRBJ2-1, with TRBD2 matching over 11 bases. The V gene end was trimmed by 5 bases and the J gene end by 8 bases; junction bases not matched to a gene: 15. CDR1 and CDR2 from the germline V gene are SGHRS and YFSETQ. This CDR3 has 17 residues. CDR3 protein: CASSQLAGGPRSDEQFF. CDR3 DNA sequence: TGCGCCAGCAGTCAATTAGCGGGGGGGCCTCGATCGGATGAGCAGTTCTTC.

This clonotype was detected only a few times. At one end, the junction sequence differs from germline, possibly due to a read error. The J gene is TRBJ1-2, the V gene TRBV24-1; TRBD1 might be the D (6 bases). This CDR3 region has 13 residues. The germline gives CDR1 KGHDR, CDR2 SFDVKD. CDR3 sequence: CATSGTENYSYTF. The CDR3, as DNA: TGTGCCACCAGTGGGACAGAGAACTATAGCTACACCTTC.

CDR3: CASSWTSGAASYEQYF. CDR3 DNA sequence: TGCGCCAGCAGCTGGACGTCCGGCGCGGCCTCCTACGAGCAGTACTTC. The rearrangement uses TRBV5-1 and TRBJ2-7; D remains unclear. Germline CDR1 and CDR2: SGHRS and YFSETQ. Trimming cost V 3 bases and J 0 bases, with 16 bases left between them. The CDR3 runs 16 residues.

The chain carries TRBV20-1 and TRBJ2-3; D unclear. This CDR3 has 13 amino acids. In germline, CDR1 is DFQATT, CDR2 SNEGSKA (reference sequence). V dropped 5 bases and J dropped 0 bases, with 9 bases sitting between them. CDR3 in DNA: TGCAGTGCTCGACCCTCTAGCACAGATACGCAGTATTTT. This gives the protein CSARPSSTDTQYF.

The V and J genes are TRBV12-5 and TRBJ2-5, with D perhaps TRBD2 (6 bases). The V and J ends lost 3 bases and 5 bases respectively, with 10 bases between them. Germline V gives CDR1 LGHNT, CDR2 FRNRAP. The CDR3 is 13 amino acids. Here the CDR3 reads CASGFGRFETQYF. CDR3 in DNA: TGTGCTAGTGGTTTTGGGAGGTTCGAGACCCAGTACTTC.

Notes on this clonotype: No conserved phenylalanine or tryptophan ends this CDR3, so it is likely a read error. This chain uses TRBV12-3 or TRBV12-4 with TRBJ1-2; D is ambiguous. The V and J ends lost 3 bases and 3 bases respectively, with 11 bases between them. The CDR3 runs 14 residues. CDR3 amino acids: CASSLARSYYGYTC. The CDR3, as DNA: TGTGCCAGCAGTTTGGCGAGGTCTTACTATGGCTACACCTGC.

The rearrangement joins TRBV6-6 to TRBJ2-7; D is ambiguous. V lost 0 bases and J lost 4, with 10 bases in between. This CDR3 has 14 amino acids. Germline CDR1 and CDR2: MNHNY and SVGAGI (reference sequence). CDR3 bases: TGTGCCAGCAGTTACTCATCAGCACTATACGAGCAGTACTTC. Protein product: CASSYSSALYEQYF.

Here the CDR3 reads CASSYAGSGIYYGYTF. In DNA, the CDR3 is TGTGCCAGCAGTTACGCCGGGTCGGGGATCTACTATGGCTACACCTTC. V and J are TRBV6-2 or TRBV6-3 and TRBJ1-2; unclear D gene. The length of the CDR3 is 16 residues. CDR1 and CDR2 (germline): MNHEY, SVGEGT. Trimming shortened V by 2 bases and J by 3 bases, and 16 bases separated the two germline ends.

The V call is TRBV4-2, the J call TRBJ2-7; possible D gene TRBD2, 6 bases. Germline-derived CDR1 and CDR2 are LGHNA and YNFKEQ. CDR3 length: 16 residues. The V gene lost 2 bases and the J gene lost 5 bases, with 19 bases spanning the gap. The CDR3 sequence: CASSQLGNSSSDEQYF. The CDR3 nucleotides read TGTGCCAGCAGCCAACTCGGAAACTCCTCTAGCGACGAGCAGTACTTC.

The V gene is TRBV7-9, the J gene TRBJ1-4, with TRBD1 matching 8 bases. V gave up 9 bases and J gave up 4 bases; unmatched junction bases: 1. From germline, CDR1 is SEHNR and CDR2 FQNEAQ (reference sequence). There are 12 residues in the CDR3. The DNA for the CDR3 is TGTGCCAGAGGACAGGGTAATGAAAAACTGTTTTTT. This translates into CARGQGNEKLFF. Drawing the rest from reference TRBV7-9 and TRBJ1-4, the complete variable domain is DTGVSQNPRHKITKRGQNVTFRCDPISEHNRLYWYRQTLGQGPEFLTYFQNEAQLEKSRLLSDRFSAERPKGSFSTLEIQRTEQGDSAMYLCARGQGNEKLFFGSGTQLSVL.

This rearrangement joins TRBV28 to TRBJ2-6, with D possibly matching TRBD1 (6 bases). This CDR3 is 17 amino acids long. In germline, CDR1 is MDHEN, CDR2 SYDVKM. V was clipped by 5 bases and J by 0 bases, with 14 bases between them. CDR3 DNA sequence: TGTGCCAGCAGTCGCAGGGGAACGTTCTCTGGGGCCAACGTCCTGACTTTC. Protein: CASSRRGTFSGANVLTF.

In nucleotides, the CDR3 is TGTGCCAGCAGTTATTCCGGGACAGAAGATCAGCCCCAGCATTTT. Its translation is CASSYSGTEDQPQHF. The chain carries TRBV6-7 and TRBJ1-5, with 7 bases identical to TRBD1. TRBV6-7 counts as an open reading frame of uncertain function. Germline trimming cut 3 bases from V and 5 bases from J; bases unmatched to any gene: 7. The CDR3 has 15 amino acids.

The V call is TRBV6-5, the J call TRBJ2-2, with D unclear. The CDR3 is 15 amino acids. CDR1 and CDR2 from the germline V gene are MNHEY and SVGAGI. V gave up 5 bases and J gave up 0 bases, with 10 bases separating them. The CDR3 DNA reads TGTGCCAGCAGTCCCTCCTACCCGAACACCGGGGAGCTGTTTTTT. Protein: CASSPSYPNTGELFF.

This clonotype has more than one count but fewer than ten. The chain employs TRBV6-2 or TRBV6-3 and TRBJ1-2, with D unresolved. This CDR3 spans 14 amino acids. The V end lost 2 bases, the J end lost 6 bases, and 13 bases lay between the germline ends. CDR1 MNHEY and CDR2 SVGEGT come from the germline V gene. The chain's CDR3 is CASSYDYYSNGYTF. The CDR3 DNA follows: TGTGCCAGCAGTTACGATTATTACAGTAATGGCTACACCTTC.

This clonotype was counted between two and nine times. J is TRBJ2-3 and V is TRBV5-6, with 8 bases lining up with TRBD2. Germline V lookup: CDR1 SGHDT, CDR2 YYEEEE. The CDR3 is made up of 16 amino acids. Trimming at V came to 3 bases and at J to 2 bases, leaving 8 bases not matched to a gene. CDR3 loop: CASSSPGGGITDTQYF. The DNA of the CDR3 is TGTGCCAGCAGCTCCCCCGGGGGGGGAATCACAGATACGCAGTATTTT.

In regard to this clonotype: Germline is not matched at one junction end, which may reflect a read error. This rearrangement joins TRBV7-8 to TRBJ1-1; maybe TRBD1 (5 bases). The CDR3 has 12 amino acids. Looked up from germline, CDR1 is SGHVS and CDR2 is FQNEAQ. The CDR3 reads CANSFRVTEAFF. The CDR3 bases are TGTGCCAACAGCTTCAGGGTTACTGAAGCTTTCTTT.

This chain joins TRBV6-5 and TRBJ2-6; a possible D gene is TRBD1 (5 bases). V was shortened by 5 bases and J by 15 bases, with 32 bases between the two germline ends. The CDR3 covers 18 residues. CDR1 and CDR2 (germline): MNHEY, SVGAGI. The CDR3 reads CASSHQELSLSGANYLTF. In nucleotides, the CDR3 is TGTGCCAGCAGTCACCAGGAACTATCTCTGTCTGGGGCCAACTACCTGACTTTC.

To note about this clonotype: At one of its ends the junction is not consistent with the germline gene, which may arise from a read error. The chain joins TRBV10-3 to TRBJ1-5; D remains ambiguous. Germline V gene data show CDR1 as ENHRY and CDR2 as SYGVKD. The CDR3 is made up of 14 amino acids. CDR3 sequence: CAISESSPTPTQHF. The CDR3 DNA is TGTGCCATCAGCGAGTCGTCGCCGACACCAACCCAGCATTTT.

The CDR3 coding sequence is TGTGCTAGTGGTTTGGTACGACGTCCCCAACAGGACGAGCAGTACTTC. Translation: CASGLVRRPQQDEQYF. The chain uses TRBV12-5 and TRBJ2-7; D possibly corresponds to TRBD1 (5 bases). Germline values: CDR1 LGHNT, CDR2 FRNRAP. V was trimmed by 0 bases and J by 5 bases, leaving 17 bases between them. The CDR3 has 16 residues.

The chain is built from TRBV4-1 and TRBJ2-7; D unclear. The CDR3 is 13 residues long. Germline values: CDR1 MGHRA, CDR2 YSYEKL. Trimming cost V 6 bases and J 4 bases, with 13 bases left between them. CDR3 amino acids: CASSSSPLYEQYF. CDR3 in DNA: TGCGCCAGCAGTTCCAGCCCCCTTTACGAGCAGTACTTC.

The rearrangement links TRBV6-2 or TRBV6-3 to TRBJ1-2; no definite D call. Germline lookup yields CDR1 MNHEY and CDR2 SVGEGT. V gave up 8 bases and J gave up 3 bases, with 10 bases separating them. The CDR3 length is 12 residues. The CDR3 region is CASGRSDYGYTF. CDR3 bases: TGTGCCAGCGGAAGGTCTGACTATGGCTACACCTTC.

The chain employs TRBV5-1 and TRBJ1-2, with 7 bases that match TRBD1. The V and J ends lost 2 bases and 8 bases, in that order; junction bases with no gene match: 9. The CDR3 runs 14 residues. The germline V gene encodes CDR1 SGHRS and CDR2 YFSETQ. In nucleotides, the CDR3 is TGCGCCAGCAGCTTTGGATGGGACAGAGGCGGCTACACCTTC. It specifies CASSFGWDRGGYTF.

The chain joins TRBV20-1 to TRBJ2-4; D unresolved. The J call is doubtful: the DNA matches TRBJ2-7 better. The CDR3 length is 12 residues. Germline loops: CDR1 DFQATT, CDR2 SNEGSKA (reference sequence). This chain's CDR3 is CSAKKRTYEQYF. CDR3 in DNA: TGCAGTGCCAAGAAAAGAACCTACGAGCAGTACTTC.

This clonotype was counted only a few times. The CDR3 loop is CASSRDPDTQYF. The CDR3 region has the DNA TGTGCCAGCAGCCGGGACCCAGATACGCAGTATTTT. The chain couples TRBV12-3 or TRBV12-4 to TRBJ2-3; D is perhaps TRBD1 or TRBD2 (5 bases each). The CDR3 totals 12 residues. V lost 6 bases and J lost 4, with 8 bases in between.

This clonotype was seen once. This CDR3 is CASSLTWGLSHTAAKNIQYF. In DNA, the CDR3 is TGTGCCAGCAGCTTAACCTGGGGGCTGAGCCATACTGCGGCCAAAAACATTCAGTACTTC. The rearrangement joins TRBV11-2 to TRBJ2-4, with a possible D match to TRBD1 (6 bases). The V gene's germline CDR1 is SGHAT and CDR2 FQNNGV. The CDR3 consists of 20 residues. V was pared by 2 bases and J by 1 base, with 24 bases between.

This clonotype was detected once. CDR3 in amino acids: CSAREWFSGKLFF. In DNA, the CDR3 is TGCAGTGCTAGAGAATGGTTTAGCGGGAAACTGTTTTTT. The J gene is TRBJ1-4, the V gene TRBV20-1; D remains unclear. This CDR3 spans 13 amino acids. CDR1 is DFQATT and CDR2 is SNEGSKA in the germline V gene (reference sequence). With 0 bases removed from V and 11 bases from J, the gap between germline ends came to 13 bases.

The V call is TRBV7-9, the J call TRBJ1-4; TRBD1 aligns across 11 bases. Looked up from germline, CDR1 is SEHNR and CDR2 is FQNEAQ (reference sequence). Germline trimming cut 5 bases from V and 8 bases from J; bases unmatched to any gene: 7. The CDR3 is 15 amino acids. The CDR3 region has the DNA TGTGCCAGCAGCAGGACAGGGGGCCTCTTAGAAAAACTGTTTTTT. It codes for CASSRTGGLLEKLFF.

The V call is TRBV28, the J call TRBJ2-1, with D perhaps matching TRBD2 (5 bases). The CDR3 is 12 amino acids. The ends were cut back, 5 bases at V and 12 bases at J, with 14 bases in the middle. Germline CDR1 MDHEN, CDR2 SYDVKM. CDR3 sequence (DNA): TGTGCCAGCAGTCCCCTTCGGGCGGGGCAGTTCTTC. Translating gives CASSPLRAGQFF.